The clone carrying this T cell receptor beta chain has only a few counts. The antigen is not known. The sample is drawn from a study of early stage breast cancer tumors. Sequenced by immunoSEQ multiplex PCR; TCRdb stores in-frame clones only, minus some. The sample has fewer than 70,000 clones; about 85% are singletons. V was trimmed by 3 bases and J by 6 bases, leaving 15 bases between them. This CDR3 comprises 14 residues. Germline CDR1 is MGHRA and CDR2 is YSYEKL. Study-wide points: Unsorted bulk genomic DNA sequencing lacked pairing and functional marker data.

The sequenced material came from blood. This rearrangement joins TRBV4-1 to TRBJ2-7, with D perhaps matching TRBD1 or TRBD2 (6 bases each). This sequence originates from a person between 35 and 49 years old with breast cancer. The CDR3 sequence is CASSQVAEGGEQYF. The DNA for the CDR3 is TGCGCCAGCAGCCAGGTAGCGGAGGGGGGCGAGCAGTACTTC.